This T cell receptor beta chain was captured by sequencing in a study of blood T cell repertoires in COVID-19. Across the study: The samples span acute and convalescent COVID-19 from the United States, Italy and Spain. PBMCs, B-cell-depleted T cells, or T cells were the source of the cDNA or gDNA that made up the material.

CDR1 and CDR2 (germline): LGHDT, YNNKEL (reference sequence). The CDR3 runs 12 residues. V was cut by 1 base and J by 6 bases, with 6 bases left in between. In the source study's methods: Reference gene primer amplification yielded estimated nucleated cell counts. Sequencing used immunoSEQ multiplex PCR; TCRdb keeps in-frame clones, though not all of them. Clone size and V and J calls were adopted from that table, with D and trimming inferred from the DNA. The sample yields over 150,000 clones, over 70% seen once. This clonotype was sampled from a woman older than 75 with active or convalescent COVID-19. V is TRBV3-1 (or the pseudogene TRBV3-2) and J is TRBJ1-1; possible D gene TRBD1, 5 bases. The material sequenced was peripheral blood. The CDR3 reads CASSQGGAEAFF. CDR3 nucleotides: TGTGCCAGCAGCCAAGGGGGGGCTGAAGCTTTCTTT.